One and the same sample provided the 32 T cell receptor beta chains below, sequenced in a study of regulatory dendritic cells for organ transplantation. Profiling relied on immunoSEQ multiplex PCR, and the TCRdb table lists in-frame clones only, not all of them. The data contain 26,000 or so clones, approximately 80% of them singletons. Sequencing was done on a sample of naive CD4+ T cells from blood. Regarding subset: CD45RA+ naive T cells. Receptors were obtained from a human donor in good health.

The chain's CDR3 is CASSWDRASTQYF. CDR3 coding DNA: TGTGCCAGCAGCTGGGACAGGGCGTCGACGCAGTATTTT. The chain combines TRBV5-4 with TRBJ2-3, with 9 bases lining up with TRBD1. The V gene's germline CDR1 is SGHNT and CDR2 YYREEE (reference sequence). CDR3 size: 13 residues. V lost 3 bases and J lost 9; bases outside the gene matches: 5. Drawing the rest from reference TRBV5-4 and TRBJ2-3, the complete variable domain is ETGVTQSPTHLIKTRGQQVTLRCSSQSGHNTVSWYQQALGQGPQFIFQYYREEENGRGNFPPRFSGLQFPNYSSELNVNALELDDSALYLCASSWDRASTQYFGPGTRLTVL.

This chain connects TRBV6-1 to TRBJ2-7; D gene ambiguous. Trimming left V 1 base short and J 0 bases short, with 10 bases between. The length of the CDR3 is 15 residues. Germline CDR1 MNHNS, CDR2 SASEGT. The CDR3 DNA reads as TGTGCCAGCAGTGAAGAGAGTCCGAGCTCCTACGAGCAGTACTTC. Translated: CASSEESPSSYEQYF.

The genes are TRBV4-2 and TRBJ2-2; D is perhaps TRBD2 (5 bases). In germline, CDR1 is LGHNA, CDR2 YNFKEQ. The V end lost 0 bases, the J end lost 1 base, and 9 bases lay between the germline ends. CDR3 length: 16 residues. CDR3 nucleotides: TGTGCCAGCAGCCAAGATGAACTAGGGAACACCGGGGAGCTGTTTTTT. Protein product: CASSQDELGNTGELFF.

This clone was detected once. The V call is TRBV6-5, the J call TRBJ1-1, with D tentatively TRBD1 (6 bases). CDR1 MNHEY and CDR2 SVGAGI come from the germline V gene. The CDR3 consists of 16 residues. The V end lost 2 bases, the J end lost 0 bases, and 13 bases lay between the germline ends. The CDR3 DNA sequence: TGTGCCAGCAGTTACATCAGGGGAAATCTGAACACTGAAGCTTTCTTT. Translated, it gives CASSYIRGNLNTEAFF.

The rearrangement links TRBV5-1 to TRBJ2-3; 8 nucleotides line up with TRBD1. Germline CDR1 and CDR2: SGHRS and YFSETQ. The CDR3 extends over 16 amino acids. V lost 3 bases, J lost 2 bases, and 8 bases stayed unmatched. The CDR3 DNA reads TGCGCCAGCAGCTCTGGTTACAGGGGGGACACAGATACGCAGTATTTT. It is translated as CASSSGYRGDTDTQYF.

The CDR3 nucleotides are TGTGCCAGCAGTTTCGTCACAGGGGGCCGGGAAAAACTGTTTTTT. Amino acids: CASSFVTGGREKLFF. The V gene is TRBV27, the J gene TRBJ1-4; 9 bases line up with TRBD1. V trimming: 3 bases; J trimming: 8 bases; junction bases outside the gene matches: 7. Germline V gene sequence: CDR1 MNHEY, CDR2 SMNVEV (reference sequence). The CDR3 runs 15 residues.

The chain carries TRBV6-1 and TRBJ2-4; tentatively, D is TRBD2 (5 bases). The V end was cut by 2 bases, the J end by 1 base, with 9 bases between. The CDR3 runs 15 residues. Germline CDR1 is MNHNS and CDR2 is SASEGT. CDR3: CASSEWTRAKNIQYF. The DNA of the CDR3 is TGTGCCAGCAGTGAATGGACTCGCGCCAAAAACATTCAGTACTTC.

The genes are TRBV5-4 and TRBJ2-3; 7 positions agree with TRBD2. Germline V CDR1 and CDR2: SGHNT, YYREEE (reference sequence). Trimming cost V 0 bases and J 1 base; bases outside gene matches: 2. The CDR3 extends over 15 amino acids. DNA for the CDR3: TGTGCCAGCAGCTTGGTGAGCGGGGGCACAGATACGCAGTATTTT. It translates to CASSLVSGGTDTQYF. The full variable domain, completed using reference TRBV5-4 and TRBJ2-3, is ETGVTQSPTHLIKTRGQQVTLRCSSQSGHNTVSWYQQALGQGPQFIFQYYREEENGRGNFPPRFSGLQFPNYSSELNVNALELDDSALYLCASSLVSGGTDTQYFGPGTRLTVL.

CDR3 DNA sequence: TGTGCCAGCAGGACAGGGTACGGGAATCAGCCCCAGCATTTT. It yields the protein CASRTGYGNQPQHF. This sequence joins TRBV2 and TRBJ1-5, with 7 bases matching TRBD1. The germline gives CDR1 SNHLY, CDR2 FYNNEI. The CDR3 runs 14 residues. J lost 4 bases, V lost 6 bases, and 6 bases had no gene match.

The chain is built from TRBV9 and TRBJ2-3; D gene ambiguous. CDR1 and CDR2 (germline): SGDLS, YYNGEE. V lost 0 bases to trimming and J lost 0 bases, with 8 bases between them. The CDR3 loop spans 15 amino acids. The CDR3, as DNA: TGTGCCAGCAGCGTAGGAGCAGGCAGCACAGATACGCAGTATTTT. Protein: CASSVGAGSTDTQYF.

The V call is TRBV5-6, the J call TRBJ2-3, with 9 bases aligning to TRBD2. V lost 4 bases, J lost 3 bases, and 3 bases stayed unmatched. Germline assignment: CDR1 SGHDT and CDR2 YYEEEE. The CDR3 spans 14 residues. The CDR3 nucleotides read TGTGCCAGCAGCGTTCTAGCGGGGACAGATACGCAGTATTTT. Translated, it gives CASSVLAGTDTQYF.

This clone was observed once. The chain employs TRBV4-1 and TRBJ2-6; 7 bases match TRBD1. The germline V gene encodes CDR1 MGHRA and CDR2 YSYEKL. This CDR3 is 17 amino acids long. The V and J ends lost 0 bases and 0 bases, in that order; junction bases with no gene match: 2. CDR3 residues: CASSQDRQGSGANVLTF. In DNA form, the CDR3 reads TGCGCCAGCAGCCAAGATCGACAGGGCTCTGGGGCCAACGTCCTGACTTTC.

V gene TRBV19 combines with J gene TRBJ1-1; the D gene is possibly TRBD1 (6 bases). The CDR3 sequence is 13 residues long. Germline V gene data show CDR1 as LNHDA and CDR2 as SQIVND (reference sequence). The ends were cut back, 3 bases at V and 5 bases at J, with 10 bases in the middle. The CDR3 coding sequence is TGTGCCAGTAGTATTCAGGGGTGGACTGAAGCTTTCTTT. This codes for CASSIQGWTEAFF.

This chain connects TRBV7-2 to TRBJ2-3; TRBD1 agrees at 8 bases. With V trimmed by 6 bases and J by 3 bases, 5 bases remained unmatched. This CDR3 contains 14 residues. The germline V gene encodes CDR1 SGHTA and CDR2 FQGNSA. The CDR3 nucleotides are TGTGCCAGCAGTACAGGGGGAGGAACAGATACGCAGTATTTT. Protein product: CASSTGGGTDTQYF.

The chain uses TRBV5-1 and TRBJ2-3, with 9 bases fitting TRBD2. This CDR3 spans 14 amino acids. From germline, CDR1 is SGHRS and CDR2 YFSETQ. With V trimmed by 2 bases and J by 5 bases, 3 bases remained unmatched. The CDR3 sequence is CASSLASGEDTQYF. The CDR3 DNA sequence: TGCGCCAGCAGCTTAGCTAGCGGGGAAGATACGCAGTATTTT.

CDR3 in amino acids: CASSFVAGVVTGELFF. The DNA of the CDR3 is TGTGCCAGCAGCTTTGTGGCCGGGGTGGTCACCGGGGAGCTGTTTTTT. V gene TRBV7-2 combines with J gene TRBJ2-2; perhaps TRBD2 as D (5 bases). V was shortened by 3 bases and J by 4 bases, with 15 bases between the two germline ends. Germline V lookup: CDR1 SGHTA, CDR2 FQGNSA. This CDR3 has 16 residues. The whole variable domain, filled in from reference TRBV7-2 and TRBJ2-2, reads GAGVSQSPSNKVTEKGKDVELRCDPISGHTALYWYRQSLGQGLEFLIYFQGNSAPDKSGLPSDRFSAERTGGSVSTLTIQRTQQEDSAVYLCASSFVAGVVTGELFFGEGSRLTVL.

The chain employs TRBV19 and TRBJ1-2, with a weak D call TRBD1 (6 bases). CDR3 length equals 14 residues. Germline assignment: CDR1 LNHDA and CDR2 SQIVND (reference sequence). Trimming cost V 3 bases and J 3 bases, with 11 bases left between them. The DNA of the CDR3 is TGTGCCAGTAGTATGAGACAGGATGACTATGGCTACACCTTC. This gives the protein CASSMRQDDYGYTF.

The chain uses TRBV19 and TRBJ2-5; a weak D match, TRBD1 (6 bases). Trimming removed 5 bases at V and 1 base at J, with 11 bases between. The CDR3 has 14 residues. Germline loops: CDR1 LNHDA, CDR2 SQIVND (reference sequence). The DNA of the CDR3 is TGTGCCAGTAGTTTCCGGACAGTCCAAGAGACCCAGTACTTC. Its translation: CASSFRTVQETQYF.

CDR3 bases: TGTGCCAGCAGTTTATCACTAGCGGGGGACTACAATGAGCAGTTCTTC. Its protein product is CASSLSLAGDYNEQFF. This chain links TRBV27 with TRBJ2-1; 11 bases fit TRBD2. The CDR3 extends over 16 amino acids. The germline gives CDR1 MNHEY, CDR2 SMNVEV (reference sequence). Unmatched junction bases numbered 1, after V lost 0 bases and J lost 3 bases.

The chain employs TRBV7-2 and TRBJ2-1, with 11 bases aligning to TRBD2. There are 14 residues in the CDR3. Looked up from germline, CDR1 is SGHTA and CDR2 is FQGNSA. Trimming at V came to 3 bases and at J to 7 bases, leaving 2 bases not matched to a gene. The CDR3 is CASSFSGGANEQFF. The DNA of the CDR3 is TGTGCCAGCAGCTTTAGCGGGGGGGCAAATGAGCAGTTCTTC.

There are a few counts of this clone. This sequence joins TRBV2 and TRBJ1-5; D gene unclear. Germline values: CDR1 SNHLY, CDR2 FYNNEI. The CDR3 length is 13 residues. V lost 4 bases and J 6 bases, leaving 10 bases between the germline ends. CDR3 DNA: TGTGCCAGCAGTGGAGGGATTAGTCAGCCCCAGCATTTT. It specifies CASSGGISQPQHF. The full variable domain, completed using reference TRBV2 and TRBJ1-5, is EPEVTQTPSHQVTQMGQEVILRCVPISNHLYFYWYRQILGQKVEFLVSFYNNEISEKSEIFDDQFSVERPDGSNFTLKIRSTKLEDSAMYFCASSGGISQPQHFGDGTRLSIL.

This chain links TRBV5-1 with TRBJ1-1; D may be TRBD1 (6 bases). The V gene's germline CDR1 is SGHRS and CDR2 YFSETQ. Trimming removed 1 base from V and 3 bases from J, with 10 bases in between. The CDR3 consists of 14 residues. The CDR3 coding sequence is TGCGCCAGCAGCTTGCACAGGGCAGACACTGAAGCTTTCTTT. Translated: CASSLHRADTEAFF.

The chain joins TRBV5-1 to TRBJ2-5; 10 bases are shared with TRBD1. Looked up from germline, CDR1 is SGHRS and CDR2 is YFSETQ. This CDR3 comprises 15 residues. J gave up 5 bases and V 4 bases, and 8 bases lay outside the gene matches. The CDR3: CASSSQGQGIETQYF. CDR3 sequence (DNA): TGCGCCAGCAGCAGCCAGGGACAGGGGATTGAGACCCAGTACTTC.

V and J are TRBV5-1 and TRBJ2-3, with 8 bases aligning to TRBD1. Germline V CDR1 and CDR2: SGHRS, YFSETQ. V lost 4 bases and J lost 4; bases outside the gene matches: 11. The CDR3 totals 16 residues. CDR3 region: CASSPDGQGRADTQYF. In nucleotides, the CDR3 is TGCGCCAGCAGCCCAGATGGACAGGGCCGTGCAGATACGCAGTATTTT. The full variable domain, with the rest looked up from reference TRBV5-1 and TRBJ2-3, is KAGVTQTPRYLIKTRGQQVTLSCSPISGHRSVSWYQQTPGQGLQFLFEYFSETQRNKGNFPGRFSGRQFSNSRSEMNVSTLELGDSALYLCASSPDGQGRADTQYFGPGTRLTVL.

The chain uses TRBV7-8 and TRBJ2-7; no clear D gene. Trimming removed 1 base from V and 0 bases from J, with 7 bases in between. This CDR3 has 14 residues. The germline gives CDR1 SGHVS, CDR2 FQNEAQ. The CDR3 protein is CASSLEPNSYEQYF. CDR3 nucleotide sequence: TGTGCCAGCAGCTTAGAGCCCAACTCCTACGAGCAGTACTTC.

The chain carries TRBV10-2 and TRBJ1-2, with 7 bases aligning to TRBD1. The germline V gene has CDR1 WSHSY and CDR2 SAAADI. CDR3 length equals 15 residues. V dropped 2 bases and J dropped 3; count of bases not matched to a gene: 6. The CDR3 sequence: CASSEPGQSDYGYTF. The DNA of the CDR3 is TGCGCCAGCAGTGAGCCGGGACAGTCCGACTATGGCTACACCTTC.

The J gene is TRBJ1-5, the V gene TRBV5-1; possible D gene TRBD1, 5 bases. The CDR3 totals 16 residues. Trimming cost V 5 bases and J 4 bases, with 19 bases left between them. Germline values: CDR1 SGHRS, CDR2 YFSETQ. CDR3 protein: CASSPREAGENQPQHF. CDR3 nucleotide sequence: TGCGCCAGCAGTCCCAGGGAGGCCGGCGAAAATCAGCCCCAGCATTTT.

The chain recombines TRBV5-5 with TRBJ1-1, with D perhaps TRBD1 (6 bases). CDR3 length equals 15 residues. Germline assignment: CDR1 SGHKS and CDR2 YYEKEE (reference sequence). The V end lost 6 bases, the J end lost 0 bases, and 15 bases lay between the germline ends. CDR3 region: CASTPGTPLNTEAFF. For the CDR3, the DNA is TGTGCCAGCACCCCCGGGACACCCCTGAACACTGAAGCTTTCTTT.

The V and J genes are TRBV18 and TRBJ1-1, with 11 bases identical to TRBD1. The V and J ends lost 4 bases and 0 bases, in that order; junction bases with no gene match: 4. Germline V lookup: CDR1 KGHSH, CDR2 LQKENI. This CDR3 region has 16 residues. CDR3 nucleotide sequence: TGTGCCAGCTCACTGGGACAGGGGGGGTTGAACACTGAAGCTTTCTTT. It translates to CASSLGQGGLNTEAFF.

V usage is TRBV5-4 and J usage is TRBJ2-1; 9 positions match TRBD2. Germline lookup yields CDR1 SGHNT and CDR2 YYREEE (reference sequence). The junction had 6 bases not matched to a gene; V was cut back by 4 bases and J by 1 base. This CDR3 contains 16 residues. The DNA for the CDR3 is TGTGCCAGCAGCCCTGGCGGGGGGGGTTCCTACAATGAGCAGTTCTTC. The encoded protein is CASSPGGGGSYNEQFF.

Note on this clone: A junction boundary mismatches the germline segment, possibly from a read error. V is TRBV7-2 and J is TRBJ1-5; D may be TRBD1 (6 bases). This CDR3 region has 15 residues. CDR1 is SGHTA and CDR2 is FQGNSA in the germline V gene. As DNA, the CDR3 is TGTGCTAGCAGCTTGAGTGGACAGAACGATCAGCCCCAGCATTTT. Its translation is CASSLSGQNDQPQHF.

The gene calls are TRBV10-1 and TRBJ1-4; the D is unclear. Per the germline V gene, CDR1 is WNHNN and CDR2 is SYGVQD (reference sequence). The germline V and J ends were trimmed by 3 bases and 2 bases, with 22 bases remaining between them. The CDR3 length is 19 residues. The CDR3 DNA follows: TGCGCCAGCAGTGAAATAAGGAAGATAGAGGAATCTACTAATGAAAAACTGTTTTTT. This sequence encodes CASSEIRKIEESTNEKLFF.